This T cell receptor beta chain was sequenced in a study of cytomegalovirus exposure and HLA in healthy donors. Notes on the study in general: Beyond CMV serostatus, there was no information to go on about immune exposure. For most TCR sequences rarity was the rule, although some public TCRs occurred in many donors. TCR beta sequences reportedly predicted most subjects' HLA-A and HLA-B alleles accurately.

A remark on this clone: Antigen: not known.

This CDR3 has 14 residues. Germline assignment: CDR1 MNHNS and CDR2 SASEGT. Losses at the gene ends were 8 bases for V and 4 bases for J; bases not matched to a gene: 10. The PCR employed 60 Vbeta primers together with 13 Jbeta primers. The protocol was immunoSEQ multiplex PCR, while the TCRdb copy is restricted to in-frame clones and leaves out a portion. The sample lists some 200,000 clones; almost 70% were seen once. The rearrangement joins TRBV6-1 to TRBJ1-2; 7 nucleotides align to TRBD1. Sequenced sample: PBMCs. The clonotype comes from a man aged 40-49 years in good health and CMV-seropositive. The CDR3 sequence: CASRSGQQLYGYTF. CDR3 DNA sequence: TGTGCCAGCCGGTCGGGACAGCAGCTCTATGGCTACACCTTC.